This T cell receptor (beta chain) emerged from a study of CD8 T cells in Susac syndrome. Trimming took off 0 bases at V and 5 bases at J, with 7 bases between the two ends. This CDR3 spans 12 amino acids. Germline loops: CDR1 DFQATT, CDR2 SNEGSKA (reference sequence). A quantity of roughly 0.5 to 1 ug RNA underwent reverse transcription using random hexamers. An immunoSEQ multiplex PCR generated amplified TCR beta CDR3 products spanning 54 Vbeta and 13 Jbeta. TCRdb fed the immunoSEQ multiplex PCR reads into MiXCR, producing one record per CDR3 protein. The sample gives about 300,000 distinct CDR3 sequences, about 89% of which show up once; approximately 0.2% is in the top ten.

This clonotype was obtained from a human donor with multiple sclerosis. The chain uses TRBV20-1 and TRBJ2-5; D gene ambiguous. Input material: CD8+ T cells from PBMCs. CDR3 amino acids: CSARDYIETQYF. CDR3 DNA: TGCAGTGCTAGAGATTACATTGAGACCCAGTACTTC.